This T cell receptor (beta chain) was found in a study of shared clonotypes between healthy human individuals. Turning to the study itself: Per-donor plates numbered three CD4 naive, three CD4 memory, two CD8 naive and one CD8 memory. Study-wide points: Shared clonotypes across all four donors exceeded non-shared ones in generation probability. Sharing across several donors was seen in roughly 5.2% of naive CD4 clonotypes.

Replicate PCRs run on sorted subsets employed 150 to 250 ng DNA, 25,000 to 35,000 T cell genomes. Repertoires were generated with immunoSEQ multiplex PCR, while TCRdb's copy carries only in-frame clones and drops some. The sample lists approximately 720,000 clones, around 72% occurring once. A word on this clone: Its antigen remains unknown.

The V gene end was trimmed by 5 bases and the J gene end by 2 bases; junction bases not matched to a gene: 17. The CDR3 loop spans 19 amino acids. Looked up from germline, CDR1 is WNHNN and CDR2 is SYGVQD (reference sequence). The source of this sequence is a woman aged 25 to 39 in good health. The sequenced material came from memory CD4+ T cells sorted from blood. The subset denotes: CD45RA-negative fraction. The chain carries TRBV10-1 and TRBJ2-1; 8 bases are a match to TRBD2. CDR3 nucleotides: TGCGCCAGCAGTCCTCTAGCGGGTGGACTCCCTATAGCCTACAATGAGCAGTTCTTC. It translates to CASSPLAGGLPIAYNEQFF.